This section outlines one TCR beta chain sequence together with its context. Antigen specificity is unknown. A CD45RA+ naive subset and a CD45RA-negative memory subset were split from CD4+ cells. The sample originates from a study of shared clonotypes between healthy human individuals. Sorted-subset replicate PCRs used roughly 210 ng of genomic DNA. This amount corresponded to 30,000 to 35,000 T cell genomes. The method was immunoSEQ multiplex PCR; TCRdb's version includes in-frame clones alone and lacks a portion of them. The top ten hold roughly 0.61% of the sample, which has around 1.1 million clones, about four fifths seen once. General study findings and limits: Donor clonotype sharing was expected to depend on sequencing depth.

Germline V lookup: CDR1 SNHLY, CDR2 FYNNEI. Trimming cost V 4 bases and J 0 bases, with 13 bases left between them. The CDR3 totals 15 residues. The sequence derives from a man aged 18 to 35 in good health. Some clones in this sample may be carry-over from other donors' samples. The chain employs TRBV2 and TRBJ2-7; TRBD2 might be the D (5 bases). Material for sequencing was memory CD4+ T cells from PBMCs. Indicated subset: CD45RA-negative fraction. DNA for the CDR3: TGTGCCAGCAGTGTGGTGAGGGCGAGCTCCTACGAGCAGTACTTC. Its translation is CASSVVRASSYEQYF.